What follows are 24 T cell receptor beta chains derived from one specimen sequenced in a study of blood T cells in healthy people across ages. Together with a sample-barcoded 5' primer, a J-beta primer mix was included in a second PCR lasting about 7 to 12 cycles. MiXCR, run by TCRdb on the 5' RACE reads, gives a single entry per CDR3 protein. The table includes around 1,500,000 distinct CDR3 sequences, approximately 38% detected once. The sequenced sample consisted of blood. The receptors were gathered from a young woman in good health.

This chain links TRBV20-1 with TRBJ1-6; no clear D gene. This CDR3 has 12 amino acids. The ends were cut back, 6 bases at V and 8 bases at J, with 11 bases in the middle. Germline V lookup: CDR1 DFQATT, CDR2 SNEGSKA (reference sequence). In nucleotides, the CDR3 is TGCAGTGCCGCCAGGAGGGATTCACCCCTCCACTTT. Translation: CSAARRDSPLHF.

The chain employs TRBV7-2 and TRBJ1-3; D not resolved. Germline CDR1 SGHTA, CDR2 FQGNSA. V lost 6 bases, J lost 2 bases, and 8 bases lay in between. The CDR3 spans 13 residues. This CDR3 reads CASSSYPGNTIYF. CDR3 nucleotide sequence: TGTGCCAGCAGTTCCTACCCTGGAAACACCATATATTTT.

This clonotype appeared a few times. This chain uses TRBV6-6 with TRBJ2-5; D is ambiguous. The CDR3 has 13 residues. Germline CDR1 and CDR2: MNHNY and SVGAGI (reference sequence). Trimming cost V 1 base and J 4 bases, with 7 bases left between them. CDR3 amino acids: CASSYWLGETQYF. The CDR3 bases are TGTGCCAGCAGTTACTGGCTCGGAGAGACCCAGTACTTC.

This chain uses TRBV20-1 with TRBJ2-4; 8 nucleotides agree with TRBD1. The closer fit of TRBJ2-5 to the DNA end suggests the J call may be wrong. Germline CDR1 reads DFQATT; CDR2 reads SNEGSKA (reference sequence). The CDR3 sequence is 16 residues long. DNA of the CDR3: TGCAGTGCCAAGAGCAACAGGGGGTTTTCAAGAGAGACCCAGTACTTC. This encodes CSAKSNRGFSRETQYF.

The CDR3 loop is CSARALGQTSGYNEQFF. The DNA of the CDR3 is TGCAGTGCTAGAGCCCTGGGGCAGACTAGCGGCTACAATGAGCAGTTCTTC. The chain is built from TRBV20-1 and TRBJ2-1; 9 bases map to TRBD2. The CDR3 sequence is 17 residues long. Germline V gene data show CDR1 as DFQATT and CDR2 as SNEGSKA (reference sequence). V was clipped by 1 base and J by 3 bases; unmatched bases: 10.

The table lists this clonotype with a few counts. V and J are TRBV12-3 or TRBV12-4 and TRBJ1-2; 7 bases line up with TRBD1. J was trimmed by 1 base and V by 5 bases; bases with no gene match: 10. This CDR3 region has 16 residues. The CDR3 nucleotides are TGTGCCAGCAGTGGGACGGAGACAGGGATTAACTATGGCTACACCTTC. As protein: CASSGTETGINYGYTF.

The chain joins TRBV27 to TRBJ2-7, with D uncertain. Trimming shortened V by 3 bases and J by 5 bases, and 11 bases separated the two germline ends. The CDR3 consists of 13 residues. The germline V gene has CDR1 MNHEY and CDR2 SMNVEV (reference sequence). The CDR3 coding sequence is TGTGCCAGCAGTTTGGCAGCGAACCACGAGCAGTACTTC. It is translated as CASSLAANHEQYF.

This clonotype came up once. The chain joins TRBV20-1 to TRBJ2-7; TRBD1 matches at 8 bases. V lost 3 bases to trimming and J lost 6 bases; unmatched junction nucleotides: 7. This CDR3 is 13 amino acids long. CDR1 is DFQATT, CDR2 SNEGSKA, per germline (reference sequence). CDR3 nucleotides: TGCAGTGCTAGGCGGGACAGGTCGGCCGAGCAGTACTTC. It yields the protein CSARRDRSAEQYF.

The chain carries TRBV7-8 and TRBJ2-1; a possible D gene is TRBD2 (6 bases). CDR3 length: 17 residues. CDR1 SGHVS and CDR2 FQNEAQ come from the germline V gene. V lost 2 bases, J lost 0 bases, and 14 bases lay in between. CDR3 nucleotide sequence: TGTGCCAGCAGCTTAAAGTCCGGGGGTATCTCCTACAATGAGCAGTTCTTC. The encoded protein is CASSLKSGGISYNEQFF.

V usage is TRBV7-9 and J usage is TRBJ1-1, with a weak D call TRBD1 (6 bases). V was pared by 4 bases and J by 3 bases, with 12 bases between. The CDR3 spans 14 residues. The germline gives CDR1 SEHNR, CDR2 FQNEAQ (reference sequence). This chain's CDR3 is CASSSTNRDTEAFF. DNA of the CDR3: TGTGCCAGCAGCTCCACTAACAGGGACACTGAAGCTTTCTTT.

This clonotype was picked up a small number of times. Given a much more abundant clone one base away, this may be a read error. CDR3 residues: CASSDDSYNEQFF. The CDR3 DNA is TGTGCCAGCAGTGACGACTCCTACAATGAGCAGTTCTTC. The chain joins TRBV6-4 to TRBJ2-1; D is ambiguous. The CDR3 length is 13 residues. The V end lost 2 bases, the J end lost 0 bases, and 2 bases lay between the germline ends. Germline lookup yields CDR1 MRHNA and CDR2 SNTAGT.

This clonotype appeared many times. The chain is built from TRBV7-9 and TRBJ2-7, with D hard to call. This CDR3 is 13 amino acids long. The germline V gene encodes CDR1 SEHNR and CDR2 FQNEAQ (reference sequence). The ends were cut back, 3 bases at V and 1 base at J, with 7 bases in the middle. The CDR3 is CASSFLGSYEQYF. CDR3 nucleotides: TGTGCCAGCAGCTTTTTAGGATCCTACGAGCAGTACTTC. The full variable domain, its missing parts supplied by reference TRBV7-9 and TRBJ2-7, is DTGVSQNPRHKITKRGQNVTFRCDPISEHNRLYWYRQTLGQGPEFLTYFQNEAQLEKSRLLSDRFSAERPKGSFSTLEIQRTEQGDSAMYLCASSFLGSYEQYFGPGTRLTVT.

The CDR3 reads CASSLPQGRVTEAFF. The DNA for the CDR3 is TGTGCCAGCAGTCTACCTCAGGGGAGAGTCACTGAAGCTTTCTTT. This chain uses TRBV28 with TRBJ1-1, with D possibly TRBD1 on 6 matching bases. Trimming stripped 5 bases from V and 4 bases from J, with 17 bases between. The CDR3 has 15 amino acids. Germline values: CDR1 MDHEN, CDR2 SYDVKM.

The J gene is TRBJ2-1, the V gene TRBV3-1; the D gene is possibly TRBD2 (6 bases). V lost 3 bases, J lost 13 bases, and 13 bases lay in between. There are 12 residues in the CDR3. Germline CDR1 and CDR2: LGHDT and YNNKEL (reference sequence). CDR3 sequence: CASSQGGGNQFF. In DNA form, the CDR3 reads TGTGCCAGCAGCCAGGGAGGAGGGAACCAGTTCTTC.

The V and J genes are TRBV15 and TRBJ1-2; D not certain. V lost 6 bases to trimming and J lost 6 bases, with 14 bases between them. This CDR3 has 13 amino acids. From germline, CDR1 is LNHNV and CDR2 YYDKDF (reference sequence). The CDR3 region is CATSKTSPDGYTF. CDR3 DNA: TGTGCCACCAGTAAAACTAGCCCAGATGGCTACACCTTC. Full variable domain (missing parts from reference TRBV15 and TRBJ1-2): DAMVIQNPRYQVTQFGKPVTLSCSQTLNHNVMYWYQQKSSQAPKLLFHYYDKDFNNEADTPDNFQSRRPNTSFCFLDIRSPGLGDTAMYLCATSKTSPDGYTFGSGTRLTVV.

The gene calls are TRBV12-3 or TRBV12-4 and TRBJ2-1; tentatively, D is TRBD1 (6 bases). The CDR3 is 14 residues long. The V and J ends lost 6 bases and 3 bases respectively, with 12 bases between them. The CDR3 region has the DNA TGTGCCAGCAGCGGGACAACAGACTACAATGAGCAGTTCTTC. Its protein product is CASSGTTDYNEQFF.

CDR3 DNA sequence: TGTGCCAGCAGCCAAGGGTTACAGCTCTACGAGCAGTACTTC. It encodes CASSQGLQLYEQYF. The chain recombines TRBV4-2 with TRBJ2-7; D ambiguous. CDR1 and CDR2 (germline): LGHNA, YNFKEQ. This CDR3 region has 14 residues. V gave up 1 base and J gave up 3 bases, with 10 bases separating them.

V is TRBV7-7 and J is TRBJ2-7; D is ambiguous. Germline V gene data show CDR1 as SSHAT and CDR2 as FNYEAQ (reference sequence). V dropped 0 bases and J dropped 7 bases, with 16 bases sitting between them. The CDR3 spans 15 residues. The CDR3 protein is CASSLALHPNNEQYF. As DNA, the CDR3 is TGTGCCAGCAGCTTAGCGCTGCACCCGAACAATGAGCAGTACTTC. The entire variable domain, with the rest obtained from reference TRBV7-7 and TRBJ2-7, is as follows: GAGVSQSPRYKVTKRGQDVTLRCDPISSHATLYWYQQALGQGPEFLTYFNYEAQPDKSGLPSDRFSAERPEGSISTLTIQRTEQRDSAMYRCASSLALHPNNEQYFGPGTRLTVT.

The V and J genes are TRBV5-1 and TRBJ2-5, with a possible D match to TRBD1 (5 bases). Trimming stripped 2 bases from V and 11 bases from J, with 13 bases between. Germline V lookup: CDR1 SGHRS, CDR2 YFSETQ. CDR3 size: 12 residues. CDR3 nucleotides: TGCGCCAGCAGCTTAGCCCCGACAGAGCAGTACTTC. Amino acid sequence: CASSLAPTEQYF.

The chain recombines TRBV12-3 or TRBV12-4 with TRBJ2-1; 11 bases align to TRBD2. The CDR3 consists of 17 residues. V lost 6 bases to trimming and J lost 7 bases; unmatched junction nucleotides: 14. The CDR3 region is CASSRQTSGNRRNEQFF. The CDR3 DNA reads TGTGCCAGCAGCCGACAGACTAGCGGGAACCGAAGGAATGAGCAGTTCTTC.

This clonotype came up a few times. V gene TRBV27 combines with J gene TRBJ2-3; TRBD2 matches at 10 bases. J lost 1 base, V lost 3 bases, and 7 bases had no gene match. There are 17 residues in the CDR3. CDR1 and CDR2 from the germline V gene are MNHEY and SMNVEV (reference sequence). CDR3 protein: CASSFHLTSGGTDTQYF. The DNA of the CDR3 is TGTGCCAGCAGTTTTCATCTCACTAGCGGGGGCACAGATACGCAGTATTTT.

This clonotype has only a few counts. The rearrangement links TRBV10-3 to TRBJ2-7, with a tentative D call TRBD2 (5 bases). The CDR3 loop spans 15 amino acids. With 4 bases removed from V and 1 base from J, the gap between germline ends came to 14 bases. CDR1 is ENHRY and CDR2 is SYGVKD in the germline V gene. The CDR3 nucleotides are TGTGCCATCAGTGGGGGAGCGAGGAAGTCCTACGAGCAGTACTTC. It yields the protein CAISGGARKSYEQYF.

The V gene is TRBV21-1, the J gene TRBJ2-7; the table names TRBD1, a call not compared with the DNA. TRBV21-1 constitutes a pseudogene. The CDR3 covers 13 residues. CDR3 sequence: CASSGRWGGEQYF. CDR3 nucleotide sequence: TGTGCCAGCAGCGGCCGTTGGGGCGGCGAGCAGTACTTC.

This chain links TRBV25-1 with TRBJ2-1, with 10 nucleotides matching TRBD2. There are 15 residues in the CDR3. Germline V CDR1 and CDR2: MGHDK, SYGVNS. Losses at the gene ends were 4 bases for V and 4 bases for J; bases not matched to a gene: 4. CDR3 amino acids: CASSGTSGQYNEQFF. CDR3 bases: TGTGCCAGCAGTGGGACTAGCGGACAGTACAATGAGCAGTTCTTC.